This TCR beta chain was identified in a study of regulatory T cells in long-lasting Graves disease. The overall study: Graves' patients, diagnosed recently, had received antithyroid drugs under 3 months.

Investigators prepared the TCR beta libraries by applying iRepertoire HTBI primers and Arm-PCR of CDR3 regions. TCRdb processed the multiplex PCR reads anew with MiXCR; each CDR3 protein has one entry. The repertoire holds about 350,000 distinct CDR3 sequences, around 15% seen once, with around 20% in the top ten. As regards this clonotype: The antigen is undetermined.

This CDR3 comprises 12 residues. From germline, CDR1 is ENHRY and CDR2 SYGVKD. Trimming stripped 11 bases from V and 5 bases from J, with 15 bases between. The time point denotes: newly diagnosed GD, antithyroid drugs for less than 3 months. TCR sequences were obtained from RNA taken from PBMCs. EDTA tubes collected roughly 9 milliliters of peripheral blood. General observations from the study: Less diverse TCR repertoires were seen in persistent Graves' patients than in newly diagnosed ones.

This sample also appeared in a second study, on T cells in Graves' hyperthyroidism and ophthalmopathy. That study adds: Blood also contained most expanded thyroid clonotypes above 0.001.

The chain couples TRBV10-3 to TRBJ2-5; D may be TRBD1 or TRBD2 (5 bases each). This TCR came from a woman younger than 30 with Graves disease. Here the sequenced sample was peripheral blood mononuclear cells (PBMCs), taken at new diagnosis, from a patient treated with antithyroid drugs. CDR3 bases: TGTGCCTTGGCGGATCGGGGCGAGACCCAGTACTTC. Amino acid sequence: CALADRGETQYF.